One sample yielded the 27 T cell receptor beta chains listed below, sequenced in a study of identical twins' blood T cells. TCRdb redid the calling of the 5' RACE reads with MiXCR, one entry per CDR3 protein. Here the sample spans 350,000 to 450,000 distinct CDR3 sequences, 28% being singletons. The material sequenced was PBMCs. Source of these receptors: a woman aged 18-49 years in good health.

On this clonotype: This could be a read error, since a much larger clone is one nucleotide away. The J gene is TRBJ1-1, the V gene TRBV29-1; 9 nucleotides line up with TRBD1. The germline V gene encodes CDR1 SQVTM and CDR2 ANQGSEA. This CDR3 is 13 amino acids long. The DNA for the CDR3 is TGCAGCGTTCCGGGACAGGGCATAACTGAAGTTTTCTTT. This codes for CSVPGQGITEVFF.

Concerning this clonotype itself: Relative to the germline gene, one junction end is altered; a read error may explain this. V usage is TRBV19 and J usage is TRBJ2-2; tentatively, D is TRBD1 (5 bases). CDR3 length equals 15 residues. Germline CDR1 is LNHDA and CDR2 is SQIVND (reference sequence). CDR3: CVSSITIGVTGELFF. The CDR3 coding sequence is TGTGTCAGTAGTATAACTATAGGGGTCACCGGGGAGCTGTTTTTT. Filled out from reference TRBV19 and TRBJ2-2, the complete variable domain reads DGGITQSPKYLFRKEGQNVTLSCEQNLNHDAMYWYRQDPGQGLRLIYYSQIVNDFQKGDIAEGYSVSREKKESFPLTVTSAQKNPTAFYLCVSSITIGVTGELFFGEGSRLTVL.

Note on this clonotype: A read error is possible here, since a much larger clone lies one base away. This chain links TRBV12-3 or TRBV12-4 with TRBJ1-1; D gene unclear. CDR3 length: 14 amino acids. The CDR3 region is CTSSFSLTNTEAFF. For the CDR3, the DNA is TGTACCAGCAGTTTCAGTCTAACGAACACTGAAGCTTTCTTT.

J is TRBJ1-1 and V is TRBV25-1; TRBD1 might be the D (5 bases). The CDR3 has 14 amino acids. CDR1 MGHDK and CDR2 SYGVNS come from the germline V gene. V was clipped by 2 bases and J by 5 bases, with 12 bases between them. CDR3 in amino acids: CASSERGGGTEAFF. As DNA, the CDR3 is TGTGCCAGCAGTGAACGGGGGGGTGGGACTGAAGCTTTCTTT.

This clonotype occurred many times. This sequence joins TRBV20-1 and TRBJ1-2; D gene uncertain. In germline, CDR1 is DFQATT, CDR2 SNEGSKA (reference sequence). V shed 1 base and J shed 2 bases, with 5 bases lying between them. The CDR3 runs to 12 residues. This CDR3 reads CSARASNYGYTF. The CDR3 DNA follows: TGCAGTGCTAGAGCCAGCAACTATGGCTACACCTTC.

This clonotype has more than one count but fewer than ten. The CDR3 region is CASSLDDRPGTGELFF. CDR3 sequence (DNA): TGCGCCAGCAGCTTGGACGACAGGCCGGGCACCGGGGAGCTGTTTTTT. The chain combines TRBV5-1 with TRBJ2-2; tentatively, D is TRBD1 (6 bases). CDR1 and CDR2 from the germline V gene are SGHRS and YFSETQ. The CDR3 extends over 16 amino acids. The germline V and J ends were trimmed by 0 bases and 4 bases, with 13 bases remaining between them.

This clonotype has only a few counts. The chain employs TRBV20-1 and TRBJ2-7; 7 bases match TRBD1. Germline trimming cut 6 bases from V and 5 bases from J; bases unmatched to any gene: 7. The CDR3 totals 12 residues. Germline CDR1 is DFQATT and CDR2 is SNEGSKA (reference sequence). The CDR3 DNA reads TGCAGTGCAACGGGACAGTTTCACGAGCAGTACTTC. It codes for CSATGQFHEQYF.

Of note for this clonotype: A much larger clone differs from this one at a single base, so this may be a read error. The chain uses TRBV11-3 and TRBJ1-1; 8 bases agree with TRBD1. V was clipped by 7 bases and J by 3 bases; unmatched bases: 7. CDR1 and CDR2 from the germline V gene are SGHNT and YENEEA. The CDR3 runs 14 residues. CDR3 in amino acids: CASNLTGVDTEAFF. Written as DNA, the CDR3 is TGTGCCAGCAACCTGACAGGGGTGGACACTGAAGCTTTCTTT.

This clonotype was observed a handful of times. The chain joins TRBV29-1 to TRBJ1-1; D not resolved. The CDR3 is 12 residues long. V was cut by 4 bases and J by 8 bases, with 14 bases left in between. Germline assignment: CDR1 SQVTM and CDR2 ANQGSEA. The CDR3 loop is CSVGLGKGEAFF. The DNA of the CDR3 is TGCAGCGTTGGTCTGGGGAAGGGAGAAGCTTTCTTT. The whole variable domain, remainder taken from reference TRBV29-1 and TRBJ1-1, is SAVISQKPSRDICQRGTSLTIQCQVDSQVTMMFWYRQQPGQSLTLIATANQGSEATYESGFVIDKFPISRPNLTFSTLTVSNMSPEDSSIYLCSVGLGKGEAFFGQGTRLTVV.

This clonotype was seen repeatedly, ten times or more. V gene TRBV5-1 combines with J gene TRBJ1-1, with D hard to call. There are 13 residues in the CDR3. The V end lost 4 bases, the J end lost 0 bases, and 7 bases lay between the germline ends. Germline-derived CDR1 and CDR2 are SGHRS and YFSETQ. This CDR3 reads CASSREMNTEAFF. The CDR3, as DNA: TGCGCCAGCAGCCGGGAGATGAACACTGAAGCTTTCTTT.

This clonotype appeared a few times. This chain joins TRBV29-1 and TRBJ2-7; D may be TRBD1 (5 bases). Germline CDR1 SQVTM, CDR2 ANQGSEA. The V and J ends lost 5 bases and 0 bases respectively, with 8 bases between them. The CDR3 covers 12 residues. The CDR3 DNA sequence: TGCAGCGTTCGCAGGGCCTCCTACGAGCAGTACTTC. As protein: CSVRRASYEQYF.

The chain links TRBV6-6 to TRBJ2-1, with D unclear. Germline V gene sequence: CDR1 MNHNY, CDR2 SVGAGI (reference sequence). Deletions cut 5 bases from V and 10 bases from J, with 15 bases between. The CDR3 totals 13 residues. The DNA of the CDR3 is TGTGCCAGCAGTCCTATCAGAGGTAGGGAGCAGTTCTTC. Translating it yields CASSPIRGREQFF.

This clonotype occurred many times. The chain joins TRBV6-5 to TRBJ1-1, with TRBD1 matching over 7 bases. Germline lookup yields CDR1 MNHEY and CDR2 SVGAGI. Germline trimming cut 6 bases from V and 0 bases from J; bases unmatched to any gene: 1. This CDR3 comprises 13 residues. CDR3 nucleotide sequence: TGTGCCAGCAGGACAGGGTTGAACACTGAAGCTTTCTTT. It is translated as CASRTGLNTEAFF.

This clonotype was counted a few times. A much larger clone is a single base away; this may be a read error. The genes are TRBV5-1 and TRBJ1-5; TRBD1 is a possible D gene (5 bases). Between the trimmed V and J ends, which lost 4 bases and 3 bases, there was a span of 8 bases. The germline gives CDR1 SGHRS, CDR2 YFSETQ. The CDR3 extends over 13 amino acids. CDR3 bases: TGCGCCAGCAGCGTGGACAACAATCAGCCCCAGCATTTT. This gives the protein CASSVDNNQPQHF.

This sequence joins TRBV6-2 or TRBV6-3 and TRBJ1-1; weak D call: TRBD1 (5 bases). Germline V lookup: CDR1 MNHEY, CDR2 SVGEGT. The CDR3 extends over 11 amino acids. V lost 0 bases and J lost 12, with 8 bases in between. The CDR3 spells CASSYSWGTFF. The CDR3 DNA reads TGTGCCAGCAGTTACTCCTGGGGGACTTTCTTT.

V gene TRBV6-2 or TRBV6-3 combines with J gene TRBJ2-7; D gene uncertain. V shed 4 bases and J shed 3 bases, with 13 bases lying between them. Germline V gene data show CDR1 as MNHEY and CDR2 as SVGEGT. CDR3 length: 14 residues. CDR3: CASSSLMEDYEQYF. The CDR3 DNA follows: TGTGCCAGCAGTTCCTTGATGGAAGACTACGAGCAGTACTTC.

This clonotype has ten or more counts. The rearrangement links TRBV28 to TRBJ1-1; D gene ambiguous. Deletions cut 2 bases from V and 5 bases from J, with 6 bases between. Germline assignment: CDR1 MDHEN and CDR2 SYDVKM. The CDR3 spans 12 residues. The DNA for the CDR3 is TGTGCCAGCAGTTTAACTGTAACTGAAGCTTTCTTT. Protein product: CASSLTVTEAFF. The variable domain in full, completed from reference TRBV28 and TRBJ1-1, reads DVKVTQSSRYLVKRTGEKVFLECVQDMDHENMFWYRQDPGLGLRLIYFSYDVKMKEKGDIPEGYSVSREKKERFSLILESASTNQTSMYLCASSLTVTEAFFGQGTRLTVV.

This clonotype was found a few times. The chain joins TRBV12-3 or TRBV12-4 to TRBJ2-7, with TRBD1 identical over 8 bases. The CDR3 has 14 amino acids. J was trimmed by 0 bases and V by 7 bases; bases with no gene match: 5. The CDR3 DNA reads TGTGCCAGCAATCCAGGACAGGGCTCCTACGAGCAGTACTTC. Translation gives CASNPGQGSYEQYF.

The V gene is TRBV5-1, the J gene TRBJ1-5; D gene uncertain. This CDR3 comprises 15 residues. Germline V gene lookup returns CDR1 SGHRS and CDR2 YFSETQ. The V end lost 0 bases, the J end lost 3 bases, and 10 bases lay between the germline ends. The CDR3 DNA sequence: TGCGCCAGCAGCTTGGTAGGCGGCTACAATCAGCCCCAGCATTTT. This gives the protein CASSLVGGYNQPQHF.

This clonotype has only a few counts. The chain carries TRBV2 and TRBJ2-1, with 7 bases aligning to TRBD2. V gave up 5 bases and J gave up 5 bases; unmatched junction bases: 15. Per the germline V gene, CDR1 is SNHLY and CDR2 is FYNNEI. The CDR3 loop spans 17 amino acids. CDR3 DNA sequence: TGTGCCAGCAGTAAGAAAGCGGGGCTCTCATCGGACAATGAGCAGTTCTTC. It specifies CASSKKAGLSSDNEQFF.

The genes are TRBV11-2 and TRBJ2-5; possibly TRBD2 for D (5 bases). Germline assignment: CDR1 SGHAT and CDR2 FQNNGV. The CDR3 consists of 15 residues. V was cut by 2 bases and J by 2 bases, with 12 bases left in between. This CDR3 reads CASSLIFGEQETQYF. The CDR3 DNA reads TGTGCCAGCAGCTTAATTTTCGGGGAGCAAGAGACCCAGTACTTC.

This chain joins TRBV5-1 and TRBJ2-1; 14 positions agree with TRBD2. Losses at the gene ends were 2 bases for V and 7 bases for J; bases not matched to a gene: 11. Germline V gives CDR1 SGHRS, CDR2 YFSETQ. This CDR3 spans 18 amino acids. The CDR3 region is CASSLRLAGGPGRNEQFF. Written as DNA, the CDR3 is TGCGCCAGCAGCTTACGACTAGCGGGGGGGCCGGGTAGGAATGAGCAGTTCTTC.

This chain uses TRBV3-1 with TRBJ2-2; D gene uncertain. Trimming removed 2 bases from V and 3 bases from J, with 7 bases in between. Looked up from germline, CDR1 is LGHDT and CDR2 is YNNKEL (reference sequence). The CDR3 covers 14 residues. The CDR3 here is CASSQLTDTGELFF. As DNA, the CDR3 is TGTGCCAGCAGCCAACTAACGGACACCGGGGAGCTGTTTTTT.

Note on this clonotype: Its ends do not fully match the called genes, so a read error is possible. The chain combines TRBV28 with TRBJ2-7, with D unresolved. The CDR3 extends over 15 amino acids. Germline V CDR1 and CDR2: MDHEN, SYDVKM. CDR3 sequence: CDSSLLSSAYYEQYF. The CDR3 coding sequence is TGTGACAGCAGTTTATTGAGCTCTGCCTACTACGAGCAGTACTTC.

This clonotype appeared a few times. CDR3 loop: CASSVGGEADTEAFF. CDR3 nucleotide sequence: TGTGCCAGCAGCGTAGGTGGGGAGGCGGACACTGAAGCTTTCTTT. V is TRBV9 and J is TRBJ1-1; no definite D call. V was trimmed by 0 bases and J by 3 bases, leaving 12 bases between them. The CDR3 contains 15 residues. The germline CDR1 and CDR2 sequences are SGDLS and YYNGEE.

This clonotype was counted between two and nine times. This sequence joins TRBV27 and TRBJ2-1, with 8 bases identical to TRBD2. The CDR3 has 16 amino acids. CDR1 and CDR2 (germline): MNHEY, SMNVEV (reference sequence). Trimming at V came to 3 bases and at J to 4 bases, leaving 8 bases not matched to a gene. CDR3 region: CASSLVSSGGYNEQFF. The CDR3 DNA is TGTGCCAGCAGTTTGGTGTCGAGCGGGGGTTACAATGAGCAGTTCTTC.

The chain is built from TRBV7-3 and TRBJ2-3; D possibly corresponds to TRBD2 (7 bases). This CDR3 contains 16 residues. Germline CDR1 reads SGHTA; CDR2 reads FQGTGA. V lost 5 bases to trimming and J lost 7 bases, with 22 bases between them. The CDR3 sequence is CASSPFRGAEANTQYF. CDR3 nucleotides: TGTGCCAGCAGCCCCTTCCGGGGGGCGGAGGCTAATACGCAGTATTTT.